This TCR beta chain was sequenced during a study of T-cell memory formation after mild COVID-19. For the study at large: TCR clustering was largely donor specific.

Broader study findings: In pre-infection memory, a portion of responding clones appeared, which suggested that cross-reactive memory joined.

With respect to this clonotype: Its antigen remains unknown.

This CDR3 has 14 residues. Germline V gene lookup returns CDR1 MNHEY and CDR2 SVGEGT. V shed 6 bases and J shed 6 bases, with 18 bases lying between them. UMIs and sample barcodes were carried by the TCR alpha and TCR beta cDNA libraries that 5'RACE produced using constant-segment primers. TCRdb analysed the 5' RACE reads with MiXCR anew, one entry per CDR3 protein. This table holds around 400,000 distinct CDR3 sequences, roughly 24% found once. The receptor's source is an adult woman who had mild COVID-19 (a few samples of this study predate the infection). Cell type and time point are not known. Source material: PBMCs or a T cell subset sorted from them (not recorded which). This chain joins TRBV6-2 or TRBV6-3 and TRBJ2-7, with a tentative D call TRBD2 (6 bases). The CDR3 is CASRRGTGRFEQYF. As DNA, the CDR3 is TGTGCCAGCAGACGCGGGACGGGGAGGTTCGAGCAGTACTTC.